This passage covers 27 T cell receptor beta chains from one sample sequenced in a study of cytomegalovirus exposure and HLA in healthy donors. Use of 60 Vbeta and 13 Jbeta primers characterized the PCR. Sequenced by immunoSEQ multiplex PCR; TCRdb stores in-frame clones only, minus some. The sample records fewer than 110,000 clones, 65% to 80% being singletons. Material for sequencing was PBMCs. The receptors were gathered from a male donor in good health and CMV-seronegative.

A single count supports this clone. The V gene is TRBV19, the J gene TRBJ1-1; 9 bases align to TRBD1. V was clipped by 7 bases and J by 4 bases; unmatched bases: 7. The germline CDR1 and CDR2 sequences are LNHDA and SQIVND (reference sequence). This CDR3 is 14 amino acids long. The chain's CDR3 is CASNYRGLGTEAFF. The CDR3 DNA follows: TGTGCCAGTAACTACAGGGGGCTCGGCACTGAAGCTTTCTTT.

The V and J genes are TRBV6-5 and TRBJ2-7; 7 bases fit TRBD1. The CDR3 extends over 14 amino acids. CDR1 and CDR2 from the germline V gene are MNHEY and SVGAGI. J lost 3 bases, V lost 5 bases, and 7 bases had no gene match. The CDR3 bases are TGTGCCAGCAGTACCGGGACAGTACACTACGAGCAGTACTTC. Translated, it gives CASSTGTVHYEQYF.

The chain uses TRBV29-1 and TRBJ2-3, with 7 bases aligning to TRBD2. The germline V gene has CDR1 SQVTM and CDR2 ANQGSEA. V was clipped by 1 base and J by 1 base; unmatched bases: 17. CDR3 length: 19 residues. CDR3: CSVEGTFAGEEGRTDTQYF. CDR3 sequence (DNA): TGCAGCGTTGAAGGCACCTTTGCGGGAGAGGAGGGGCGCACAGATACGCAGTATTTT.

The rearrangement joins TRBV2 to TRBJ1-2; D call uncertain. The CDR3 has 14 residues. Germline V gene lookup returns CDR1 SNHLY and CDR2 FYNNEI. Trimming left V 4 bases short and J 6 bases short, with 15 bases between. CDR3 loop: CASSGRLGADGYTF. The CDR3, as DNA: TGTGCCAGCAGTGGACGGTTAGGTGCGGATGGCTACACCTTC.

The V call is TRBV5-4, the J call TRBJ2-7; 8 nucleotides line up with TRBD2. The trim removed 0 bases at V and 5 bases at J, leaving 7 bases unmatched. This CDR3 region has 15 residues. CDR1 and CDR2 (germline): SGHNT, YYREEE (reference sequence). CDR3 amino acids: CASSLVAGGLNEQYF. The CDR3 DNA is TGTGCCAGCAGCTTGGTTGCGGGAGGACTTAACGAGCAGTACTTC. Drawing the rest from reference TRBV5-4 and TRBJ2-7, the complete variable domain is ETGVTQSPTHLIKTRGQQVTLRCSSQSGHNTVSWYQQALGQGPQFIFQYYREEENGRGNFPPRFSGLQFPNYSSELNVNALELDDSALYLCASSLVAGGLNEQYFGPGTRLTVT.

A word on this clone: One end of the junction is discordant with germline, which a read error may explain. The rearrangement joins TRBV7-7 to TRBJ2-1; 11 bases match TRBD2. Per germline, CDR1 SSHAT and CDR2 FNYEAQ (reference sequence). CDR3 length equals 15 residues. The CDR3 sequence is CASSLTSGRNNEQLF. The CDR3 DNA reads as TGTGCCAGCAGCTTAACTAGCGGGAGAAACAATGAGCAGCTCTTC.

The rearrangement uses TRBV5-4 and TRBJ2-4, with 9 bases identical to TRBD2. V lost 3 bases and J lost 3; bases outside the gene matches: 7. Germline V gene data show CDR1 as SGHNT and CDR2 as YYREEE (reference sequence). The CDR3 runs to 16 residues. CDR3 DNA: TGTGCCAGCAGCTCCTTAGCGGGAGACGTCAAAAACATTCAGTACTTC. Protein product: CASSSLAGDVKNIQYF.

This clone has just a few counts. This sequence joins TRBV9 and TRBJ2-1; weak D call: TRBD2 (6 bases). The CDR3 has 18 amino acids. Germline assignment: CDR1 SGDLS and CDR2 YYNGEE. V was trimmed by 2 bases and J by 0 bases, leaving 18 bases between them. The CDR3 here is CASSVNRDSSNSYNEQFF. CDR3 in DNA: TGTGCCAGCAGCGTCAATAGGGACTCATCAAACTCCTACAATGAGCAGTTCTTC.

This sequence joins TRBV4-2 and TRBJ1-6; D is undetermined. Looked up from germline, CDR1 is LGHNA and CDR2 is YNFKEQ. This CDR3 spans 14 amino acids. Trimming cost V 6 bases and J 9 bases, with 15 bases left between them. The CDR3: CASRADTSPSPLHF. The CDR3 DNA reads TGTGCCAGCAGAGCCGACACGTCCCCTTCACCCCTCCACTTT.

This chain uses TRBV29-1 with TRBJ2-7; TRBD1 is a possible D gene (6 bases). In germline, CDR1 is SQVTM, CDR2 ANQGSEA. The CDR3 extends over 17 amino acids. The V gene lost 4 bases and the J gene lost 2 bases, with 24 bases spanning the gap. The chain's CDR3 is CSVAKDSDLLSTYEQYF. The CDR3, as DNA: TGCAGCGTTGCGAAGGACAGTGACCTCCTAAGCACCTACGAGCAGTACTTC.

The rearrangement joins TRBV18 to TRBJ2-3; D is perhaps TRBD1 (6 bases). Germline-derived CDR1 and CDR2 are KGHSH and LQKENI. Trimming shortened V by 3 bases and J by 3 bases, and 16 bases separated the two germline ends. This CDR3 contains 16 residues. CDR3 amino acids: CASSPTRGFETDTQYF. The CDR3 region has the DNA TGTGCCAGCTCACCCACCAGGGGCTTCGAGACAGATACGCAGTATTTT.

The genes are TRBV23-1 and TRBJ2-7; maybe TRBD1 (6 bases). TRBV23-1 is an ORF, and what it does is uncertain. The CDR3 is 16 amino acids. Trimming took off 1 base at V and 6 bases at J, with 19 bases between the two ends. The CDR3 region has the DNA TGCGCCAGCAGTCAATGGCGCAGGGGTCCCTTTTGCGAGCAGTACTTC. Encoded protein: CASSQWRRGPFCEQYF.

The V gene is TRBV28, the J gene TRBJ2-3; 9 bases map to TRBD1. V gave up 5 bases and J gave up 3 bases; unmatched junction bases: 9. Germline values: CDR1 MDHEN, CDR2 SYDVKM. CDR3 length equals 16 residues. CDR3 nucleotide sequence: TGTGCCAGCAGTCGCTTGGGACAGGGAAAGACAGATACGCAGTATTTT. Protein product: CASSRLGQGKTDTQYF.

V gene TRBV25-1 combines with J gene TRBJ2-7; D possibly corresponds to TRBD2 (5 bases). The CDR3 contains 12 residues. CDR1 is MGHDK and CDR2 is SYGVNS in the germline V gene. Trimming took 7 bases from V and 3 from J, leaving 10 bases between them. The CDR3 here is CASKAEHYEQYF. CDR3 nucleotide sequence: TGTGCCAGCAAAGCGGAGCACTACGAGCAGTACTTC.

The chain employs TRBV9 and TRBJ2-5; possibly TRBD2 for D (6 bases). CDR1 is SGDLS, CDR2 YYNGEE, per germline. The V gene lost 0 bases and the J gene lost 4 bases, with 10 bases spanning the gap. The CDR3 totals 14 residues. DNA of the CDR3: TGTGCCAGCAGCGTAGACGGGAGAGGAGAGACCCAGTACTTC. It encodes CASSVDGRGETQYF. Looking up the rest from reference TRBV9 and TRBJ2-5 gives the full variable domain: DSGVTQTPKHLITATGQRVTLRCSPRSGDLSVYWYQQSLDQGLQFLIQYYNGEERAKGNILERFSAQQFPDLHSELNLSSLELGDSALYFCASSVDGRGETQYFGPGTRLLVL.

V gene TRBV9 combines with J gene TRBJ2-1; D is unresolved. V was shortened by 0 bases and J by 0 bases, with 16 bases between the two germline ends. The length of the CDR3 is 18 residues. Germline-derived CDR1 and CDR2 are SGDLS and YYNGEE. The CDR3 here is CASSVGWAQVSSYNEQFF. CDR3 in DNA: TGTGCCAGCAGCGTAGGTTGGGCCCAGGTGAGCTCCTACAATGAGCAGTTCTTC.

The chain recombines TRBV7-2 with TRBJ2-7, with 9 bases aligning to TRBD2. This CDR3 is built from 15 residues. The V gene's germline CDR1 is SGHTA and CDR2 FQGNSA. J lost 0 bases, V lost 5 bases, and 5 bases had no gene match. The CDR3 nucleotides read TGTGCCAGCAGCGGCCTAGCGGGGACCTCCTACGAGCAGTACTTC. Protein: CASSGLAGTSYEQYF. Filled out from reference TRBV7-2 and TRBJ2-7, the complete variable domain reads GAGVSQSPSNKVTEKGKDVELRCDPISGHTALYWYRQSLGQGLEFLIYFQGNSAPDKSGLPSDRFSAERTGGSVSTLTIQRTQQEDSAVYLCASSGLAGTSYEQYFGPGTRLTVT.

This clone has a handful of counts. This rearrangement joins TRBV27 to TRBJ2-1; tentatively, D is TRBD2 (5 bases). The CDR3 sequence is 14 residues long. Deletions cut 1 base from V and 9 bases from J, with 13 bases between. Germline assignment: CDR1 MNHEY and CDR2 SMNVEV (reference sequence). The CDR3 sequence is CASSLLLGLGEQFF. CDR3 DNA: TGTGCCAGCAGTTTATTATTAGGACTCGGTGAGCAGTTCTTC.

This clone was detected a few times. J is TRBJ2-7 and V is TRBV4-1; tentatively, D is TRBD2 (6 bases). V was clipped by 4 bases and J by 0 bases, with 22 bases between them. CDR1 MGHRA and CDR2 YSYEKL come from the germline V gene. There are 18 residues in the CDR3. CDR3 sequence (DNA): TGCGCCAGCAGCCCCCGAGGAGGGTATGGGTCCTTCTCCTACGAGCAGTACTTC. Protein product: CASSPRGGYGSFSYEQYF.

V gene TRBV27 combines with J gene TRBJ2-5; 15 nucleotides agree with TRBD2. V trimming: 5 bases; J trimming: 5 bases; junction bases outside the gene matches: 6. This CDR3 has 16 amino acids. From germline, CDR1 is MNHEY and CDR2 SMNVEV (reference sequence). Written as DNA, the CDR3 is TGTGCCAGCAGTCAGGGACTAGCGGGAGGTAGCGAGACCCAGTACTTC. It translates to CASSQGLAGGSETQYF.

This clone was counted a few times. The chain joins TRBV4-1 to TRBJ1-2; TRBD1 matches at 7 bases. Losses at the gene ends were 1 base for V and 4 bases for J; bases not matched to a gene: 6. CDR3 length: 15 residues. Germline V CDR1 and CDR2: MGHRA, YSYEKL. The CDR3, as DNA: TGCGCCAGCAGCCAAGGGGACAGCTTCTCCTATGGCTACACCTTC. The encoded protein is CASSQGDSFSYGYTF.

The chain employs TRBV4-1 and TRBJ2-5, with TRBD2 matching 9 bases. Germline CDR1 is MGHRA and CDR2 is YSYEKL. This CDR3 comprises 16 residues. After removal of 1 base from V and 2 bases from J, the junction contained 5 bases not matched to a gene. The CDR3 region is CASSQGTSETQETQYF. CDR3 DNA sequence: TGCGCCAGCAGCCAAGGGACTAGCGAAACACAAGAGACCCAGTACTTC.

The gene calls are TRBV2 and TRBJ2-5; 10 bases agree with TRBD2. With V trimmed by 8 bases and J by 7 bases, 10 bases remained unmatched. Per the germline V gene, CDR1 is SNHLY and CDR2 is FYNNEI. There are 14 residues in the CDR3. The CDR3 DNA sequence: TGTGCCAGCGGGGACTTGAGCGGGAGGGCGACCCAGTACTTC. Protein sequence: CASGDLSGRATQYF.

The chain is built from TRBV18 and TRBJ1-1, with 11 bases aligning to TRBD1. The CDR3 is made up of 14 amino acids. The V segment lost 4 bases and the J segment 10 bases; nucleotides outside the gene matches: 8. Looked up from germline, CDR1 is KGHSH and CDR2 is LQKENI. DNA of the CDR3: TGTGCCAGCTCACTAACGGACAGGGGGCTAGCAGCTTTCTTT. Encoded protein: CASSLTDRGLAAFF. Variable domain in full (rest from reference TRBV18 and TRBJ1-1): NAGVMQNPRHLVRRRGQEARLRCSPMKGHSHVYWYRQLPEEGLKFMVYLQKENIIDESGMPKERFSAEFPKEGPSILRIQQVVRGDSAAYFCASSLTDRGLAAFFGQGTRLTVV.

The V gene is TRBV9, the J gene TRBJ2-3; 8 bases are a match to TRBD2. In germline, CDR1 is SGDLS, CDR2 YYNGEE. The CDR3 is 16 residues long. J lost 0 bases, V lost 2 bases, and 5 bases had no gene match. CDR3 nucleotide sequence: TGTGCCAGCAGCGTGAATAGCGGGGTTAGCACAGATACGCAGTATTTT. Protein: CASSVNSGVSTDTQYF.

This clone was counted between two and nine times. This rearrangement joins TRBV30 to TRBJ2-1, with a tentative D call TRBD2 (5 bases). The CDR3 spans 14 residues. In germline, CDR1 is GTSNPN, CDR2 SVGIG (reference sequence). Between the trimmed V and J ends, which lost 1 base and 7 bases, there was a span of 14 bases. This chain's CDR3 is CAWSEWEYTNEQFF. CDR3 bases: TGTGCCTGGAGTGAATGGGAGTACACAAATGAGCAGTTCTTC.

The chain recombines TRBV19 with TRBJ2-3, with D perhaps TRBD2 (5 bases). The CDR3 extends over 17 amino acids. Per the germline V gene, CDR1 is LNHDA and CDR2 is SQIVND (reference sequence). The V end lost 5 bases, the J end lost 0 bases, and 18 bases lay between the germline ends. In DNA, the CDR3 is TGTGCCAGTAGTGGCCGACTATCTAGACCTAGCACAGATACGCAGTATTTT. Its protein product is CASSGRLSRPSTDTQYF.